This TCR beta chain is drawn from a study of T cells in women clearing cervical HPV infection. Assay used: immunoSEQ multiplex PCR; TCRdb lists only in-frame clones, some missing. Recorded for this sample: about 22,000 clones. As regards this clone: The CDR3 goes on 3 residues after the read ends, and that part is filled in from the germline J gene. This same CDR3 is encoded by further DNA sequences in the sample.

CDR3 length: 12 amino acids. CDR1 and CDR2 (germline): SQVTM, ANQGSEA. The V segment lost 6 bases and the J segment 8 bases; nucleotides outside the gene matches: 6. The sequence was collected from a woman aged 18 to 75 with a cervical HPV16 infection that either progressed to CIN3+ or cleared (not recorded which). The sequenced sample consisted of blood buffy coat. The chain carries TRBV29-1 and TRBJ1-3; TRBD1 matches at 8 bases. CDR3 bases read: TGCAGCGTCTCAACACAGGGGGACACC. Amino acids: CSVSTQGDT. The entire CDR3 protein reads CSVSTQGDTIYF.